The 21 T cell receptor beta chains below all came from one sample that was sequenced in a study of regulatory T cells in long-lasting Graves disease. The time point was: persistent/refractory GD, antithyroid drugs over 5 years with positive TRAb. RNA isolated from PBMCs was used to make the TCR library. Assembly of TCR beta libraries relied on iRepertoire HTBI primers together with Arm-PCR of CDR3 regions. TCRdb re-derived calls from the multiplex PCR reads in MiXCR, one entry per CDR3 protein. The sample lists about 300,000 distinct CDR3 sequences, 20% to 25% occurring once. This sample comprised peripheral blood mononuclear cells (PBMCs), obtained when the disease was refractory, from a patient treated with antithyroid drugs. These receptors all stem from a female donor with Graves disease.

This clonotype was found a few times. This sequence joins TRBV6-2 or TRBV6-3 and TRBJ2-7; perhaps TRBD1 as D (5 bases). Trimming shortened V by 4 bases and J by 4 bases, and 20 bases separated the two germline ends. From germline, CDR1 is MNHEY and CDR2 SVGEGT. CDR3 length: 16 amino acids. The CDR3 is CASSFDFRAPPYEQYF. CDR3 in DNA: TGTGCCAGCAGTTTCGATTTCAGGGCCCCACCTTACGAGCAGTACTTC.

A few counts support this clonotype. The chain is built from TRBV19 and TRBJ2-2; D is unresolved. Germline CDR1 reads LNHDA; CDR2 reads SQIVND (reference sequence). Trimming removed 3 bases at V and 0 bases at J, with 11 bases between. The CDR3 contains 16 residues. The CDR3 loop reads CASSMDRATNTGELFF. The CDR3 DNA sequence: TGTGCCAGTAGTATGGACCGGGCCACGAACACCGGGGAGCTGTTTTTT. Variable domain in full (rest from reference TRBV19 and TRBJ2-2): DGGITQSPKYLFRKEGQNVTLSCEQNLNHDAMYWYRQDPGQGLRLIYYSQIVNDFQKGDIAEGYSVSREKKESFPLTVTSAQKNPTAFYLCASSMDRATNTGELFFGEGSRLTVL.

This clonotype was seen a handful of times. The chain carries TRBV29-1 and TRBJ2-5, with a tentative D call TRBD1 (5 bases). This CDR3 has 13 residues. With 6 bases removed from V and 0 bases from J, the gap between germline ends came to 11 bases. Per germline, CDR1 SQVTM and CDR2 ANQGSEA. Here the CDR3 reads CSVTRQNQETQYF. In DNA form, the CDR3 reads TGCAGCGTCACGAGACAGAACCAAGAGACCCAGTACTTC. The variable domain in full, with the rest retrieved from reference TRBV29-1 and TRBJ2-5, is SAVISQKPSRDICQRGTSLTIQCQVDSQVTMMFWYRQQPGQSLTLIATANQGSEATYESGFVIDKFPISRPNLTFSTLTVSNMSPEDSSIYLCSVTRQNQETQYFGPGTRLLVL.

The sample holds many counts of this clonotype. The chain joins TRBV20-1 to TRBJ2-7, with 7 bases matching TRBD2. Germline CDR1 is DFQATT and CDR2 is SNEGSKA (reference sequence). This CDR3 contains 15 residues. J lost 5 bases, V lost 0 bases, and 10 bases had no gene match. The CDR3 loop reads CSARDGEGGINEQYF. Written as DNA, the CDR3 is TGCAGTGCTAGAGATGGGGAGGGCGGGATCAACGAGCAGTACTTC.

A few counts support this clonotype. CDR3 in DNA: TGTGCCACCAGCAGAGATTTGAGGAACACCGGGGAGCTGTTTTTT. The encoded protein is CATSRDLRNTGELFF. This chain links TRBV15 with TRBJ2-2; D is uncertain. The CDR3 extends over 15 amino acids. The V gene lost 0 bases and the J gene lost 1 base, with 6 bases spanning the gap. The germline gives CDR1 LNHNV, CDR2 YYDKDF (reference sequence).

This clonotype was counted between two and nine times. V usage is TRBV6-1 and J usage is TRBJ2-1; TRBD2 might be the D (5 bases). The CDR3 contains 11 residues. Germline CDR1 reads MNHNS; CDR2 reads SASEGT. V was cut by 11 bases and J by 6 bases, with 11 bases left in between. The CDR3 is CASDRGNEQFF. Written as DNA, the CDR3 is TGTGCCTCCGACCGGGGCAATGAGCAGTTCTTC.

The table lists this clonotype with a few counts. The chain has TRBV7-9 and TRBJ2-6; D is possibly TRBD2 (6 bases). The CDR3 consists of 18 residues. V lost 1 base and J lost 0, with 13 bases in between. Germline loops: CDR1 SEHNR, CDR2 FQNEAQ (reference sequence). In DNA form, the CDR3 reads TGTGCCAGCAGCTTAGGAGGGGCGGGGAGCTCTGGGGCCAACGTCCTGACTTTC. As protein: CASSLGGAGSSGANVLTF.

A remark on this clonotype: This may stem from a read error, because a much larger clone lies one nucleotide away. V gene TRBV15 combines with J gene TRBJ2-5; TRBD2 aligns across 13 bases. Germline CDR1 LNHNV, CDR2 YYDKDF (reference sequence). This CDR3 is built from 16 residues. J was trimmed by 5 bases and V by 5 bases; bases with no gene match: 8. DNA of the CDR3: TGTGCCACCAGCGGGGACACTAGCGGGAGGGGGGAGACCCAGTACTTC. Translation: CATSGDTSGRGETQYF.

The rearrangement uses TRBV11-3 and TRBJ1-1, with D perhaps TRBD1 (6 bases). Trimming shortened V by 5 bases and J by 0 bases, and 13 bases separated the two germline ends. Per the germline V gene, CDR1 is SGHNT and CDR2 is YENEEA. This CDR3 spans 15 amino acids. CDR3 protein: CASSPQGHLNTEAFF. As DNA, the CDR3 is TGTGCCAGCAGCCCCCAGGGACACCTGAACACTGAAGCTTTCTTT.

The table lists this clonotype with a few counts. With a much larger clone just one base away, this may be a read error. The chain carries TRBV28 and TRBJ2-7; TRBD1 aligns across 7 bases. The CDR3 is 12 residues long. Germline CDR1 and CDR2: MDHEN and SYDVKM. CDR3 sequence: CASNAGGLEQHF. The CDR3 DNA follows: TGTGCCAGCAACGCAGGGGGATTAGAGCAGCACTTC.

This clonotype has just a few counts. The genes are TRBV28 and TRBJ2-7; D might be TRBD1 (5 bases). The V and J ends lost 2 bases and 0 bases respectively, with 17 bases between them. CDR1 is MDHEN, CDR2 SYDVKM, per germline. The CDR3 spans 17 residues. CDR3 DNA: TGTGCCAGCAGTTTAGGAGATATGACAGTTAGCTCCTACGAGCAGTACTTC. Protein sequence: CASSLGDMTVSSYEQYF. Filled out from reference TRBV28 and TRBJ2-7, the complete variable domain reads DVKVTQSSRYLVKRTGEKVFLECVQDMDHENMFWYRQDPGLGLRLIYFSYDVKMKEKGDIPEGYSVSREKKERFSLILESASTNQTSMYLCASSLGDMTVSSYEQYFGPGTRLTVT.

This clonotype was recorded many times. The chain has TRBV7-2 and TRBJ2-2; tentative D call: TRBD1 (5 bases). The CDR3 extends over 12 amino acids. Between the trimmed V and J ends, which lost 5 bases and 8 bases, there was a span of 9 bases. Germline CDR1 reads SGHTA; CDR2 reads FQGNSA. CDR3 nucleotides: TGTGCCAGCAGCCCGAACAGGGGGGAGCTGTTTTTT. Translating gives CASSPNRGELFF.

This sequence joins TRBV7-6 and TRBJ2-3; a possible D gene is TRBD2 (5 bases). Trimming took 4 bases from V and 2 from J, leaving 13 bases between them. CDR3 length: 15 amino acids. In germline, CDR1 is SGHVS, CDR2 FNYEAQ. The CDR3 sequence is CASSSIRGFTDTQYF. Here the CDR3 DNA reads TGTGCCAGCAGCTCCATCCGGGGTTTCACAGATACGCAGTATTTT.

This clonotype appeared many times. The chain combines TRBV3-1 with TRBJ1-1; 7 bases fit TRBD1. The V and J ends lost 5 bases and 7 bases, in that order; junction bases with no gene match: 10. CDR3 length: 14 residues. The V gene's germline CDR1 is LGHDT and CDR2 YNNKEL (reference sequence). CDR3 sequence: CASSRTGERDEAFF. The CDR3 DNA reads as TGTGCCAGCAGCAGGACAGGAGAGAGGGATGAAGCTTTCTTT.

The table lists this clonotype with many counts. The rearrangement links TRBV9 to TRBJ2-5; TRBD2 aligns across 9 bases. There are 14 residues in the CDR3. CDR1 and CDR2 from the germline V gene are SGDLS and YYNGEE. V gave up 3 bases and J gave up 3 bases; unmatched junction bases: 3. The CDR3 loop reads CASSAGLAKETQYF. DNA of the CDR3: TGTGCCAGCAGCGCTGGACTAGCGAAAGAGACCCAGTACTTC.

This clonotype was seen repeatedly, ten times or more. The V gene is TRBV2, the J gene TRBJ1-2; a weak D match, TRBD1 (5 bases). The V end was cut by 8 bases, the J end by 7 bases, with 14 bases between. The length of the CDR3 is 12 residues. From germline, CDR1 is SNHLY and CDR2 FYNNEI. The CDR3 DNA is TGTGCCAGCCGGATACAGGTCGGTGGCTACACCTTC. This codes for CASRIQVGGYTF.

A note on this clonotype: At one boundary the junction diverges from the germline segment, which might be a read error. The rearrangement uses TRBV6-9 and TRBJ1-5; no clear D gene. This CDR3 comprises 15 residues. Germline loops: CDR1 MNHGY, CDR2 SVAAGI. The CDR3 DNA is TGTGCCAACAGTTACTGGGAATCTGGCAATCAGCCCCAGCATTTT. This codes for CANSYWESGNQPQHF.

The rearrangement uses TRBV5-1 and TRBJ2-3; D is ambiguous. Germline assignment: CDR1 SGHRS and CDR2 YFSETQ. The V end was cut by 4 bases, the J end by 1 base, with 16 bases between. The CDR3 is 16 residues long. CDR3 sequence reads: CASSPTLGLGTDTQYF. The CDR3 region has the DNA TGCGCCAGCAGCCCGACCCTAGGATTAGGCACAGATACGCAGTATTTT.

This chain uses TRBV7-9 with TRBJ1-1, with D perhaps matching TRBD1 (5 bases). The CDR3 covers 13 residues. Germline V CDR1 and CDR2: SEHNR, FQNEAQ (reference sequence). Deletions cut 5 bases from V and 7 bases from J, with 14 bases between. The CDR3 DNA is TGTGCCAGCAGCCAATGGGGGGAACTTGAAGCTTTCTTT. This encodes CASSQWGELEAFF. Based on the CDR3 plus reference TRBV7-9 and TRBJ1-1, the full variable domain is DTGVSQNPRHKITKRGQNVTFRCDPISEHNRLYWYRQTLGQGPEFLTYFQNEAQLEKSRLLSDRFSAERPKGSFSTLEIQRTEQGDSAMYLCASSQWGELEAFFGQGTRLTVV.

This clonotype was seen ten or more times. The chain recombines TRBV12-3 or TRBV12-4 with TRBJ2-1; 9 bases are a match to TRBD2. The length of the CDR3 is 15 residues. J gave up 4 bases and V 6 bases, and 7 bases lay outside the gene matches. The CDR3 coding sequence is TGTGCCAGCAGAGACGGACTAGCGCAATACAATGAGCAGTTCTTC. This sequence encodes CASRDGLAQYNEQFF.

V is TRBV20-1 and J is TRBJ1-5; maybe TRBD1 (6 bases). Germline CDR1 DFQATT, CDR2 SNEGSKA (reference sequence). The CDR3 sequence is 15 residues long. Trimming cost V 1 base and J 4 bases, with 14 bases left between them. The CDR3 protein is CSARGAGDENQPQHF. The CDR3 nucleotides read TGCAGTGCTAGAGGGGCAGGGGACGAAAATCAGCCCCAGCATTTT.